A single sample is the source of the 10 T cell receptor beta chains below, sequenced in a study of blood T cells in healthy people across ages. For the second PCR, which ran for about 6 to 11 cycles, a sample-barcoded 5' primer and a J-beta primer mix were used. One entry per CDR3 protein, called by TCRdb with MiXCR from the 5' RACE reads. The data show 850,000 to 1,300,000 distinct CDR3 sequences, 40% to 50% seen once. The sequenced sample consisted of blood. These receptors all come from a woman in her sixties or seventies in good health.

This clonotype came up once. A single base separates this from a much larger clone, so it may be a read error. V gene TRBV6-5 combines with J gene TRBJ2-1, with TRBD2 matching over 9 bases. The CDR3 consists of 14 residues. The V gene's germline CDR1 is MNHEY and CDR2 SVGAGI. CDR3 sequence: CAGSSLAGLNEQFF. CDR3 DNA sequence: TGTGCCGGCAGCTCACTAGCGGGTCTCAATGAGCAGTTCTTC.

The chain uses TRBV6-1 and TRBJ2-5; TRBD1 agrees at 8 bases. Germline V gene sequence: CDR1 MNHNS, CDR2 SASEGT. Germline trimming cut 0 bases from V and 5 bases from J; bases unmatched to any gene: 8. The CDR3 covers 16 residues. The CDR3 spells CASSEAQRQGRETQYF. The CDR3 DNA follows: TGTGCCAGCAGTGAAGCTCAACGACAGGGGAGGGAGACCCAGTACTTC.

The rearrangement links TRBV7-9 to TRBJ2-5; the D is unclear. V was pared by 2 bases and J by 4 bases, with 14 bases between. The CDR3 runs to 15 residues. The germline V gene encodes CDR1 SEHNR and CDR2 FQNEAQ (reference sequence). The CDR3 DNA follows: TGTGCCAGCAGCTTACAGACTTTTGGACGAGAGACCCAGTACTTC. Translated, it gives CASSLQTFGRETQYF.

This sequence joins TRBV11-2 and TRBJ1-4; possibly TRBD1 for D (6 bases). The CDR3 loop spans 14 amino acids. V shed 7 bases and J shed 8 bases, with 17 bases lying between them. Germline CDR1 is SGHAT and CDR2 is FQNNGV. The CDR3 coding sequence is TGTGCCAGCATCCACGGGGGGGGCGAGGAAAAACTGTTTTTT. This codes for CASIHGGGEEKLFF.

A few counts support this clonotype. The chain employs TRBV21-1 and TRBJ2-7. TRBV21-1 is a known pseudogene. This CDR3 is 16 amino acids long. The CDR3 sequence is CASSKATAGGSYEQYF. The CDR3 coding sequence is TGTGCCAGCAGCAAAGCTACAGCGGGAGGCTCCTACGAGCAGTACTTC.

This rearrangement joins TRBV6-5 to TRBJ1-1; D is unclear. V was trimmed by 2 bases and J by 1 base, leaving 8 bases between them. The CDR3 sequence is 14 residues long. Germline V gene sequence: CDR1 MNHEY, CDR2 SVGAGI. Written as DNA, the CDR3 is TGTGCCAGCAGTTACCTCACAGCGAACACTGAAGCTTTCTTT. It codes for CASSYLTANTEAFF.

The rearrangement joins TRBV2 to TRBJ2-4; D is possibly TRBD1 (5 bases). V was pared by 6 bases and J by 7 bases, with 22 bases between. The V gene's germline CDR1 is SNHLY and CDR2 FYNNEI. The CDR3 runs 16 residues. CDR3 amino acids: CASSLLTLSSGNIQYF. CDR3 bases: TGTGCCAGCAGCCTTTTAACCCTGTCCTCAGGGAACATTCAGTACTTC.

Note on this clonotype: Here the CDR3 omits its conserved ending phenylalanine or tryptophan, so a read error is the likely source. Because the CDR3's place on the DNA is in doubt, the DNA is left out and the CDR3 is given as listed by TCRdb. The gene calls are TRBV5-1 and TRBJ2-7; the DNA was not used to check the table's D call, TRBD1. Germline-derived CDR1 and CDR2 are SGHRS and YFSETQ. The CDR3 adds up to 11 amino acids, both ends counted. The CDR3 reads CASSSTGYEYI.

The chain uses TRBV3-1 and TRBJ2-3; weak D call: TRBD1 (5 bases). The germline gives CDR1 LGHDT, CDR2 YNNKEL (reference sequence). The CDR3 covers 13 residues. V shed 8 bases and J shed 1 base, with 10 bases lying between them. The chain's CDR3 is CASWGEGTDTQYF. In DNA form, the CDR3 reads TGTGCCAGCTGGGGCGAAGGCACAGATACGCAGTATTTT.

CDR3 loop: CASSLRLEYNEQFF. DNA for the CDR3: TGTGCCAGCAGCCTAAGGTTAGAGTACAATGAGCAGTTCTTC. This chain uses TRBV4-2 with TRBJ2-1; no clear D. The CDR3 is made up of 14 amino acids. V was shortened by 4 bases and J by 4 bases, with 11 bases between the two germline ends. Per the germline V gene, CDR1 is LGHNA and CDR2 is YNFKEQ.